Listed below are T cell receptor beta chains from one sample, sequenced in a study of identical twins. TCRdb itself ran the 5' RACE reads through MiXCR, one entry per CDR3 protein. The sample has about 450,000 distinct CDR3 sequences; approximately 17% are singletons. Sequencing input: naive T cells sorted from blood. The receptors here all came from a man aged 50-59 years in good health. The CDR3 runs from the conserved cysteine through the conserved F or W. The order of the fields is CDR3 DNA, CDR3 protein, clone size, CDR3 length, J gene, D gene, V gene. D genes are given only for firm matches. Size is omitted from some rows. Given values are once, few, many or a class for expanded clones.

cdr3_nt: TGTGCCATCAGCAAGGGACTAGCGGGTTTCGATGAGCAGTTCTTC
cdr3_aa: CAISKGLAGFDEQFF
clone_size: .
cdr3_length: 15
j_call: TRBJ2-1
d_call: TRBD2
v_call: TRBV10-3

cdr3_nt: TGTGCCAGCAGCTTAGGATCGCTCGAACGGGCTTTCTTT
cdr3_aa: CASSLGSLERAFF
clone_size: .
cdr3_length: 13
j_call: TRBJ1-1
d_call: .
v_call: TRBV7-8

cdr3_nt: TGCGCCAGCAGCCAAGGATGGGGGGAAGAGCCCCAGCATTTT
cdr3_aa: CASSQGWGEEPQHF
clone_size: .
cdr3_length: 14
j_call: TRBJ1-5
d_call: .
v_call: TRBV4-1

cdr3_nt: TGTGCCAGCACTATTGGGACAGGGGGCGGGGATGAGCAGTTCTTC
cdr3_aa: CASTIGTGGGDEQFF
clone_size: .
cdr3_length: 15
j_call: TRBJ2-1
d_call: TRBD1
v_call: TRBV12-3/TRBV12-4

cdr3_nt: TGTGCCAGCAACGGTCTCGGGGGCGTTAGCACAGATACGCAGTATTTT
cdr3_aa: CASNGLGGVSTDTQYF
clone_size: few
cdr3_length: 16
j_call: TRBJ2-3
d_call: .
v_call: TRBV6-1

cdr3_nt: TGCGCCAGCAGCTTGGGGGCGGGGGATCAGCAGTTCTTC
cdr3_aa: CASSLGAGDQQFF
clone_size: many
cdr3_length: 13
j_call: TRBJ2-1
d_call: TRBD2
v_call: TRBV5-1

cdr3_nt: TGTGCCACCAGCAGAGACGCCCACCAAGAGACCCAGTACTTC
cdr3_aa: CATSRDAHQETQYF
clone_size: many
cdr3_length: 14
j_call: TRBJ2-5
d_call: .
v_call: TRBV15

cdr3_nt: TGCGCCAGCAGCTTGGGACCGGGACACATAATGAGAGAGACCCAGTACTTC
cdr3_aa: CASSLGPGHIMRETQYF
clone_size: .
cdr3_length: 17
j_call: TRBJ2-5
d_call: .
v_call: TRBV5-1

cdr3_nt: TGCGCCAGCAGCCAAGATCTCCGGCAGCCCACCGGGGAGCTGTTTTTT
cdr3_aa: CASSQDLRQPTGELFF
clone_size: .
cdr3_length: 16
j_call: TRBJ2-2
d_call: .
v_call: TRBV4-3

cdr3_nt: TGTGCCAGCAGTGAAGCGCTAGGACTAGCGGGGGAGAGCTCCTACAATGAGCAGTTCTTC
cdr3_aa: CASSEALGLAGESSYNEQFF
clone_size: .
cdr3_length: 20
j_call: TRBJ2-1
d_call: TRBD2
v_call: TRBV2

cdr3_nt: TGCGCCACCGGGACATACACCGGGGAGCTGTTTTTT
cdr3_aa: CATGTYTGELFF
clone_size: .
cdr3_length: 12
j_call: TRBJ2-2
d_call: .
v_call: TRBV5-1

cdr3_nt: TGTGCCAGCAGTTACTCGACAGGCCAAGAGACCCAGTACTTC
cdr3_aa: CASSYSTGQETQYF
clone_size: many
cdr3_length: 14
j_call: TRBJ2-5
d_call: .
v_call: TRBV6-5

cdr3_nt: TGTGCCAGCAGCCCTAGTGGACTGTACATTCAGTACTTC
cdr3_aa: CASSPSGLYIQYF
clone_size: .
cdr3_length: 13
j_call: TRBJ2-4
d_call: .
v_call: TRBV2

cdr3_nt: TGTGCCAGTTCCGGACTAGCGGGAGGCAGCACAGATACGCAGTATTTT
cdr3_aa: CASSGLAGGSTDTQYF
clone_size: few
cdr3_length: 16
j_call: TRBJ2-3
d_call: TRBD2
v_call: TRBV9